This entry lists 28 T cell receptor beta chains sequenced from one sample in a study of siplizumab effects on memory and regulatory T cells (dated by TCRdb to between 2018 and 2021). Library prep was done by the immunoSEQ multiplex PCR assay. Here the immuneACCESS table is served through TCRdb, limited to in-frame sequences with V and J called. Missing clones are a known gap in these copies; in checked studies unresolved V genes cover under half, and the rest lacks a known reason. The sample profile shows about 120,000 clones; 85% to 95% of them were found once. Over 0.15% of the sample lies in the top ten. The sample taken for sequencing was non-Treg CD4+ T cells sorted from blood. The sample's cell subset or site label, decoded: FACS-sorted unstimulated CD4+ non-regulatory T cells. The origin of the receptors is a human donor in good health.

The chain uses TRBV5-4 and TRBJ1-2, with a possible D match to TRBD1 (5 bases). Germline assignment: CDR1 SGHNT and CDR2 YYREEE (reference sequence). CDR3 length: 14 amino acids. V lost 2 bases to trimming and J lost 5 bases, with 13 bases between them. The CDR3 nucleotides read TGTGCCAGCAGCTTCACTCCGGGACCATATGGCTACACCTTC. Its protein is CASSFTPGPYGYTF.

The CDR3 is CASRLDRGKAFF. DNA for the CDR3: TGTGCCAGCAGGCTGGACAGGGGGAAAGCTTTCTTT. V and J are TRBV6-1 and TRBJ1-1; 10 bases match TRBD1. V lost 6 bases and J lost 9; bases outside the gene matches: 4. Per germline, CDR1 MNHNS and CDR2 SASEGT. The CDR3 is 12 residues long.

Comments on this clone: Different DNA sequences within this sample yield the same CDR3. The J gene is TRBJ2-3, the V gene TRBV5-1, with 13 bases fitting TRBD2. Germline V gene lookup returns CDR1 SGHRS and CDR2 YFSETQ. This CDR3 has 14 residues. The V and J ends lost 4 bases and 5 bases, in that order; junction bases with no gene match: 1. The CDR3 bases are TGCGCCAGCAGCGGACTAGCGGGGGAAGATACGCAGTATTTT. Protein: CASSGLAGEDTQYF.

The J gene is TRBJ2-7, the V gene TRBV2; a possible D gene is TRBD1 (6 bases). V was trimmed by 5 bases and J by 4 bases, leaving 9 bases between them. Germline V gene sequence: CDR1 SNHLY, CDR2 FYNNEI. This CDR3 spans 12 amino acids. CDR3 residues: CASSTTGYEQYF. The CDR3 DNA sequence: TGTGCCAGCAGTACTACAGGGTACGAGCAGTACTTC. The full variable domain, its missing parts supplied by reference TRBV2 and TRBJ2-7, is EPEVTQTPSHQVTQMGQEVILRCVPISNHLYFYWYRQILGQKVEFLVSFYNNEISEKSEIFDDQFSVERPDGSNFTLKIRSTKLEDSAMYFCASSTTGYEQYFGPGTRLTVT.

This clone was observed once. The chain combines TRBV7-2 with TRBJ1-5; TRBD1 might be the D (5 bases). Trimming removed 2 bases at V and 3 bases at J, with 11 bases between. The CDR3 covers 15 residues. Germline assignment: CDR1 SGHTA and CDR2 FQGNSA. The CDR3 bases are TGTGCCAGCAGCTTAATGACAGCTCTCAATCAGCCCCAGCATTTT. Translation: CASSLMTALNQPQHF.

The rearrangement uses TRBV30 and TRBJ1-2; D is perhaps TRBD1 (5 bases). The germline gives CDR1 GTSNPN, CDR2 SVGIG (reference sequence). The CDR3 sequence is 12 residues long. Trimming stripped 1 base from V and 4 bases from J, with 7 bases between. This CDR3 is CAWSDRSYGYTF. As DNA, the CDR3 is TGTGCCTGGAGTGACAGGAGCTATGGCTACACCTTC.

This clone was counted once. The gene calls are TRBV5-6 and TRBJ2-7, with TRBD2 as a possible D gene (6 bases). With 6 bases removed from V and 6 bases from J, the gap between germline ends came to 19 bases. Germline values: CDR1 SGHDT, CDR2 YYEEEE. This CDR3 region has 14 residues. Here the CDR3 reads CASNLGGPGLEQYF. CDR3 DNA: TGTGCCAGCAACCTCGGGGGTCCGGGGCTCGAGCAGTACTTC.

Only a few counts were recorded for this clone. The chain links TRBV5-4 to TRBJ1-2, with a tentative D call TRBD1 (6 bases). There are 14 residues in the CDR3. Germline CDR1 and CDR2: SGHNT and YYREEE (reference sequence). The germline V and J ends were trimmed by 4 bases and 2 bases, with 12 bases remaining between them. CDR3 amino acids: CASSKGTPNYGYTF. Here the CDR3 DNA reads TGTGCCAGCAGCAAAGGGACACCCAACTATGGCTACACCTTC.

This clone was seen just once. The rearrangement links TRBV10-1 to TRBJ2-3; 9 bases are a match to TRBD2. This CDR3 is 15 amino acids long. Germline V gene lookup returns CDR1 WNHNN and CDR2 SYGVQD (reference sequence). J lost 4 bases, V lost 2 bases, and 4 bases had no gene match. CDR3 in DNA: TGCGCCAGCAGTGAGGGACTAGCGATGGCAGATACGCAGTATTTT. Translation gives CASSEGLAMADTQYF.

The gene calls are TRBV5-4 and TRBJ2-7; D is ambiguous. Germline CDR1 and CDR2: SGHNT and YYREEE (reference sequence). This CDR3 region has 12 residues. V was clipped by 2 bases and J by 1 base, with 4 bases between them. The CDR3 reads CASSLTSYEQYF. DNA for the CDR3: TGTGCCAGCAGCTTAACTTCCTACGAGCAGTACTTC.

The V gene is TRBV18, the J gene TRBJ2-7; D not certain. This CDR3 has 14 residues. V lost 4 bases and J lost 0, with 10 bases in between. In germline, CDR1 is KGHSH, CDR2 LQKENI. The DNA for the CDR3 is TGTGCCAGCTCACTTTTGGCGACCTCCTACGAGCAGTACTTC. The encoded protein is CASSLLATSYEQYF.

The chain recombines TRBV5-5 with TRBJ1-4; the D gene is possibly TRBD1 (5 bases). CDR1 and CDR2 from the germline V gene are SGHKS and YYEKEE (reference sequence). The V gene lost 0 bases and the J gene lost 5 bases, with 14 bases spanning the gap. CDR3 length: 16 residues. The CDR3 loop is CASSLGLGRINEKLFF. DNA for the CDR3: TGTGCCAGCAGCTTGGGATTGGGGCGGATAAATGAAAAACTGTTTTTT.

V usage is TRBV7-2 and J usage is TRBJ1-1; perhaps TRBD1 as D (5 bases). This CDR3 is 15 amino acids long. CDR1 SGHTA and CDR2 FQGNSA come from the germline V gene. V was clipped by 2 bases and J by 0 bases, with 10 bases between them. The chain's CDR3 is CASSLTGTMNTEAFF. CDR3 coding DNA: TGTGCCAGCAGCTTAACCGGGACCATGAACACTGAAGCTTTCTTT.

The chain recombines TRBV6-6 with TRBJ2-7, with D unclear. V was clipped by 2 bases and J by 2 bases, with 7 bases between them. Germline-derived CDR1 and CDR2 are MNHNY and SVGAGI (reference sequence). The CDR3 spans 13 residues. The CDR3, as DNA: TGTGCCAGCAGTTACGAGGCTACCTACGAGCAGTACTTC. Amino acids: CASSYEATYEQYF.

V is TRBV18 and J is TRBJ1-6, with a possible D match to TRBD1 (5 bases). This CDR3 spans 16 amino acids. Germline loops: CDR1 KGHSH, CDR2 LQKENI. V lost 3 bases and J 4 bases, leaving 13 bases between the germline ends. CDR3 loop: CASSPSFGQYNSPLHF. DNA of the CDR3: TGTGCCAGCTCACCTTCATTCGGACAATATAATTCACCCCTCCACTTT.

J is TRBJ2-7 and V is TRBV11-2; 7 nucleotides match TRBD2. The CDR3 has 15 residues. The trim removed 4 bases at V and 1 base at J, leaving 7 bases unmatched. Germline CDR1 reads SGHAT; CDR2 reads FQNNGV. The CDR3: CASSYSTGGSYEQYF. Here the CDR3 DNA reads TGTGCCAGCAGCTATTCGACGGGGGGTTCCTACGAGCAGTACTTC.

The chain carries TRBV5-1 and TRBJ2-7; maybe TRBD1 (6 bases). CDR3 length equals 14 residues. The V end lost 0 bases, the J end lost 3 bases, and 10 bases lay between the germline ends. The germline V gene encodes CDR1 SGHRS and CDR2 YFSETQ. The CDR3 DNA reads TGCGCCAGCAGCTTGGGACAGGTTCTCTACGAGCAGTACTTC. It codes for CASSLGQVLYEQYF.

The chain links TRBV7-3 to TRBJ2-2, with D maybe TRBD2 (5 bases). The CDR3 covers 15 residues. Germline-derived CDR1 and CDR2 are SGHTA and FQGTGA. Between the trimmed V and J ends, which lost 0 bases and 1 base, there was a span of 6 bases. CDR3 protein: CASSLTAGNTGELFF. CDR3 bases: TGTGCCAGCAGCTTAACGGCGGGGAACACCGGGGAGCTGTTTTTT.

V usage is TRBV5-6 and J usage is TRBJ1-5; TRBD1 agrees at 9 bases. Germline V gives CDR1 SGHDT, CDR2 YYEEEE. This CDR3 region has 17 residues. Losses at the gene ends were 5 bases for V and 3 bases for J; bases not matched to a gene: 12. CDR3 DNA sequence: TGTGCCAGCAGAAAAGTTGGGGGACAGGGATACAATCAGCCCCAGCATTTT. It is translated as CASRKVGGQGYNQPQHF.

This chain joins TRBV4-3 and TRBJ2-2; TRBD2 agrees at 14 bases. V was pared by 0 bases and J by 7 bases, with 4 bases of the junction left unmatched. There are 17 residues in the CDR3. Germline V CDR1 and CDR2: LGHNA, YSLEER. In DNA form, the CDR3 reads TGCGCCAGCAGCCAAGAGACTAGCGGGGGGGCTATCGGGGAGCTGTTTTTT. Amino acids: CASSQETSGGAIGELFF.

The rearrangement uses TRBV28 and TRBJ1-1; no clear D gene. Trimming left V 5 bases short and J 5 bases short, with 18 bases between. This CDR3 is built from 15 residues. CDR1 and CDR2 (germline): MDHEN, SYDVKM. Here the CDR3 reads CASSPPAGVGTEAFF. CDR3 in DNA: TGTGCCAGCAGTCCTCCTGCGGGCGTGGGGACTGAAGCTTTCTTT.

V usage is TRBV6-5 and J usage is TRBJ1-3; D not certain. There are 16 residues in the CDR3. Germline loops: CDR1 MNHEY, CDR2 SVGAGI. Trimming stripped 3 bases from V and 0 bases from J, with 12 bases between. The CDR3 sequence: CASSYSVTLSGNTIYF. The CDR3 DNA reads as TGTGCCAGCAGTTATTCGGTCACGCTCTCTGGAAACACCATATATTTT.

This clone occurred a few times. V is TRBV4-1 and J is TRBJ1-5; no firm D call. The V gene lost 0 bases and the J gene lost 0 bases, with 12 bases spanning the gap. Germline lookup yields CDR1 MGHRA and CDR2 YSYEKL. This CDR3 comprises 17 residues. CDR3 sequence: CASSQEGRADSNQPQHF. Written as DNA, the CDR3 is TGCGCCAGCAGCCAAGAAGGAAGGGCGGATAGCAATCAGCCCCAGCATTTT.

The chain recombines TRBV4-1 with TRBJ2-1; TRBD1 might be the D (6 bases). Trimming cost V 0 bases and J 0 bases, with 12 bases left between them. This CDR3 is built from 17 residues. Germline V gene sequence: CDR1 MGHRA, CDR2 YSYEKL. CDR3 amino acids: CASSQEQGPSSYNEQFF. CDR3 DNA: TGCGCCAGCAGCCAAGAACAGGGCCCAAGCTCCTACAATGAGCAGTTCTTC.

The V and J genes are TRBV11-2 and TRBJ1-1; D remains ambiguous. CDR1 is SGHAT and CDR2 is FQNNGV in the germline V gene. The CDR3 runs to 12 residues. Trimming cost V 0 bases and J 8 bases, with 7 bases left between them. In DNA form, the CDR3 reads TGTGCCAGCAGCTTAGACAGAGGGGAAGCTTTCTTT. The encoded protein is CASSLDRGEAFF.

The genes are TRBV13 and TRBJ1-3; the D is unclear. V lost 0 bases and J 4 bases, leaving 7 bases between the germline ends. Germline assignment: CDR1 PRHDT and CDR2 FYEKMQ (reference sequence). The CDR3 is made up of 14 amino acids. CDR3 residues: CASSLGRLGNTIYF. The CDR3 nucleotides read TGTGCCAGCAGCTTAGGCCGACTGGGAAACACCATATATTTT.

J is TRBJ2-3 and V is TRBV2; the D call may be TRBD1 or TRBD2 (6 bases each). Germline V lookup: CDR1 SNHLY, CDR2 FYNNEI. This CDR3 region has 17 residues. Trimming left V 6 bases short and J 2 bases short, with 21 bases between. The CDR3 DNA reads as TGTGCCAGCAGGGGGGGCAGGTTGGGTCCCCACACAGATACGCAGTATTTT. Amino acid sequence: CASRGGRLGPHTDTQYF.

As DNA, the CDR3 is TGTGCCAGCAGCCCTCTCGCGGGGGGGCTCGCCGGGGAGCTGTTTTTT. It is translated as CASSPLAGGLAGELFF. This sequence joins TRBV9 and TRBJ2-2; the match to TRBD2 covers 9 bases. Germline CDR1 and CDR2: SGDLS and YYNGEE. CDR3 length equals 16 residues. V trimming: 4 bases; J trimming: 6 bases; junction bases outside the gene matches: 10.